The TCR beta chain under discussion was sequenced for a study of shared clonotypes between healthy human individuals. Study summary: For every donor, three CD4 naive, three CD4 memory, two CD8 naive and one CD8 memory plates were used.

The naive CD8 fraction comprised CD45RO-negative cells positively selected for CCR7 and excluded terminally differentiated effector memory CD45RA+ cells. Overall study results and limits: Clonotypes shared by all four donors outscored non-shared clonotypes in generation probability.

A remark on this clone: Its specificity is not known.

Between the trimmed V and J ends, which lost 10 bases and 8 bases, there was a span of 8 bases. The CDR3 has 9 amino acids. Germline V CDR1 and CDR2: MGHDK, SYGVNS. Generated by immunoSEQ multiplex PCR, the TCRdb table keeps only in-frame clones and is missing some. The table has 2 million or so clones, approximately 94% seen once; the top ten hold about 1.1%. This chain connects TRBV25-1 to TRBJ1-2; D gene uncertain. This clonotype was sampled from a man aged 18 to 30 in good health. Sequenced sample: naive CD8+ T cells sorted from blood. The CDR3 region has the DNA TGTGCCACGGACTGGGGCTACACCTTC. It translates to CATDWGYTF.